The 18 T cell receptor beta chains below come from one sample, sequenced in a study of blood T cells in healthy people across ages. Sample-barcoded 5' priming and a J-beta primer mix drove a second PCR of about 7 to 12 cycles. Using its own MiXCR run on the 5' RACE reads, TCRdb lists one record per CDR3 protein. The sample includes about 2 million distinct CDR3 sequences, 49% of them seen just once. The sequencing input was blood. These receptors were taken from a woman between 40 and 50 years old in good health.

The chain carries TRBV7-2 and TRBJ2-7; D not resolved. CDR1 and CDR2 from the germline V gene are SGHTA and FQGNSA. The CDR3 totals 16 residues. V was trimmed by 1 base and J by 2 bases, leaving 15 bases between them. Here the CDR3 reads CASSLVGAQLPYEQYF. CDR3 nucleotide sequence: TGTGCCAGCAGCTTAGTCGGAGCACAGCTCCCCTACGAGCAGTACTTC.

Turning to this clonotype: This may come from a read error, since a much larger clone is one base off. This rearrangement joins TRBV27 to TRBJ2-5; unclear D gene. This CDR3 has 15 residues. Trimming removed 6 bases at V and 11 bases at J, with 25 bases between. CDR1 MNHEY and CDR2 SMNVEV come from the germline V gene (reference sequence). CDR3 sequence: CASRGPRSTRMGQYF. CDR3 sequence (DNA): TGTGCCAGCAGAGGACCGCGGTCGACGAGAATGGGGCAGTACTTC.

This clonotype was observed a handful of times. V usage is TRBV25-1 and J usage is TRBJ1-1; D is perhaps TRBD1 (6 bases). The V end lost 4 bases, the J end lost 4 bases, and 10 bases lay between the germline ends. The CDR3 consists of 13 residues. Germline V gene sequence: CDR1 MGHDK, CDR2 SYGVNS. Here the CDR3 reads CASSAQGSTEAFF. CDR3 DNA sequence: TGTGCCAGCAGTGCACAGGGCAGCACTGAAGCTTTCTTT.

The chain carries TRBV2 and TRBJ2-7; 9 positions match TRBD2. Per germline, CDR1 SNHLY and CDR2 FYNNEI. The J segment lost 4 bases and the V segment lost 6 bases, leaving 13 bases of the junction unmatched. CDR3 size: 16 residues. CDR3 loop: CASSASSGSGMYEQYF. CDR3 sequence (DNA): TGTGCCAGCAGCGCTAGTAGCGGGAGCGGAATGTACGAGCAGTACTTC.

This clonotype was seen more than once but under ten times. This chain links TRBV20-1 with TRBJ2-1; D is undetermined. Germline V gene lookup returns CDR1 DFQATT and CDR2 SNEGSKA (reference sequence). This CDR3 comprises 11 residues. V was pared by 1 base and J by 8 bases, with 6 bases between. The chain's CDR3 is CSARGFDEQFF. The CDR3 DNA reads as TGCAGTGCTAGAGGGTTCGATGAGCAGTTCTTC.

The chain recombines TRBV7-9 with TRBJ1-2; TRBD1 matches 7 bases. In germline, CDR1 is SEHNR, CDR2 FQNEAQ (reference sequence). The CDR3 loop spans 17 amino acids. V was pared by 0 bases and J by 0 bases, with 7 bases of the junction left unmatched. The DNA of the CDR3 is TGTGCCAGCAGCTTAGCCCCCCGACAGGGCGCTAACTATGGCTACACCTTC. It specifies CASSLAPRQGANYGYTF.

This clonotype was seen a few times. V and J are TRBV7-2 and TRBJ2-3; 9 bases map to TRBD2. After removal of 2 bases from V and 0 bases from J, the junction contained 6 bases not matched to a gene. The CDR3 contains 17 residues. The V gene's germline CDR1 is SGHTA and CDR2 FQGNSA. CDR3 sequence: CASSLRALAGSTDTQYF. The CDR3, as DNA: TGTGCCAGCAGCTTAAGAGCCCTAGCGGGGAGCACAGATACGCAGTATTTT.

This chain connects TRBV12-3 or TRBV12-4 to TRBJ2-4; TRBD2 aligns across 7 bases. The CDR3 consists of 15 residues. V trimming: 6 bases; J trimming: 1 base; junction bases outside the gene matches: 6. The CDR3 DNA reads TGTGCCAGCAGGTCATTGGGGGGGGCCAAAAACATTCAGTACTTC. Translating it yields CASRSLGGAKNIQYF.

There are a few counts of this clonotype. V and J are TRBV6-2 or TRBV6-3 and TRBJ2-1, with 9 bases aligning to TRBD2. CDR1 is MNHEY, CDR2 SVGEGT, per germline. The V and J ends lost 0 bases and 10 bases, in that order; junction bases with no gene match: 4. The CDR3 totals 14 residues. The CDR3 DNA follows: TGTGCCAGCAGTTACTCAAGCGGGGGGCCCGAGCAGTTCTTC. As protein: CASSYSSGGPEQFF.

The sample holds a few counts of this clonotype. The V gene is TRBV6-5, the J gene TRBJ2-5; the match to TRBD1 covers 7 bases. V lost 10 bases to trimming and J lost 1 base; unmatched junction nucleotides: 9. This CDR3 has 14 amino acids. Germline assignment: CDR1 MNHEY and CDR2 SVGAGI. The CDR3 spells CATYNRGFQETQYF. Here the CDR3 DNA reads TGTGCCACCTACAACAGGGGTTTCCAAGAGACCCAGTACTTC.

This chain links TRBV4-1 with TRBJ1-5; no reliable D call. V lost 1 base, J lost 3 bases, and 10 bases lay in between. Germline-derived CDR1 and CDR2 are MGHRA and YSYEKL. This CDR3 is 15 amino acids long. The CDR3 sequence is CASSQVAGYNQPQHF. The CDR3 DNA follows: TGCGCCAGCAGCCAAGTCGCGGGGTACAATCAGCCCCAGCATTTT.

This clonotype turned up a few times. This sequence joins TRBV9 and TRBJ2-3; 9 nucleotides agree with TRBD2. The V segment lost 2 bases and the J segment 4 bases; nucleotides outside the gene matches: 8. This CDR3 has 16 residues. The germline gives CDR1 SGDLS, CDR2 YYNGEE. In DNA, the CDR3 is TGTGCCAGCAGCGTGTTGCGGACTAGCGCCGCAGATACGCAGTATTTT. Amino acid sequence: CASSVLRTSAADTQYF. The complete variable domain, with remaining parts taken from reference TRBV9 and TRBJ2-3, reads DSGVTQTPKHLITATGQRVTLRCSPRSGDLSVYWYQQSLDQGLQFLIQYYNGEERAKGNILERFSAQQFPDLHSELNLSSLELGDSALYFCASSVLRTSAADTQYFGPGTRLTVL.

The chain couples TRBV7-8 to TRBJ1-6; no firm D call. The V gene lost 1 base and the J gene lost 0 bases, with 13 bases spanning the gap. Germline V gives CDR1 SGHVS, CDR2 FQNEAQ. The CDR3 sequence is 18 residues long. In DNA, the CDR3 is TGTGCCAGCAGCTTAGACGGACTGGGGAGCTCCTATAATTCACCCCTCCACTTT. It specifies CASSLDGLGSSYNSPLHF.

V usage is TRBV27 and J usage is TRBJ1-2; 7 bases are a match to TRBD1. Per the germline V gene, CDR1 is MNHEY and CDR2 is SMNVEV (reference sequence). After removal of 7 bases from V and 4 bases from J, the junction contained 27 bases not matched to a gene. The CDR3 is 20 residues long. Written as DNA, the CDR3 is TGTGCCAGCACCCAAATGGCGTCATACCGGGACAGCCCGACGGGCTATGGCTACACCTTC. Translation: CASTQMASYRDSPTGYGYTF.

The CDR3 region has the DNA TGTGCCAGCAGCGCGCCCACCTTAGGAGCGGGGGGGAGCTACGAGCAGTACTTC. It encodes CASSAPTLGAGGSYEQYF. The chain uses TRBV9 and TRBJ2-7; 10 nucleotides align to TRBD2. In germline, CDR1 is SGDLS, CDR2 YYNGEE. This CDR3 comprises 18 residues. Trimming took 3 bases from V and 3 from J; bases not matched to a gene: 15.

In its sample, this clonotype was seen once. This chain joins TRBV29-1 and TRBJ2-5; TRBD2 is a possible D gene (5 bases). The germline CDR1 and CDR2 sequences are SQVTM and ANQGSEA. V was cut by 4 bases and J by 2 bases, with 11 bases left in between. The CDR3 loop spans 13 amino acids. The CDR3 nucleotides are TGCAGCGTTGGGCGGGTACTACAAGAGACCCAGTACTTC. This encodes CSVGRVLQETQYF.

V and J are TRBV7-9 and TRBJ1-2; D gene ambiguous. The V end was cut by 5 bases, the J end by 4 bases, with 11 bases between. Germline V gives CDR1 SEHNR, CDR2 FQNEAQ (reference sequence). The CDR3 spans 13 residues. The CDR3 reads CASSSHLGYGYTF. As DNA, the CDR3 is TGTGCCAGCAGCAGCCACTTAGGCTATGGCTACACCTTC.

Here the CDR3 DNA reads TGCGCCAGCAGCCCCTCTGCGGACAGGCCCTCCTACGAGCAGTACTTC. Protein: CASSPSADRPSYEQYF. The V gene is TRBV4-3, the J gene TRBJ2-7, with TRBD1 matching over 7 bases. The CDR3 has 16 residues. Germline V gene lookup returns CDR1 LGHNA and CDR2 YSLEER. V lost 4 bases, J lost 0 bases, and 9 bases stayed unmatched.